This T cell receptor (beta chain) was captured in a study of cytomegalovirus exposure and HLA in healthy donors. About the research overall: The use of the same platform for the 120 validation repertoires and the roughly 700 first-cohort repertoires was reported by a later analysis. The study's findings and limits: The study designated 150 or so TCR beta chains cytomegalovirus-associated.

Produced via immunoSEQ multiplex PCR; TCRdb's table is partial and in-frame only. Of 250,000 or so clones in the sample, approximately 90% were seen once. Among the 100 to 150 subjects of the validation cohort, separate from the roughly 700-subject first cohort, were the donors. Germline values: CDR1 MNHEY, CDR2 SMNVEV (reference sequence). Between the trimmed V and J ends, which lost 3 bases and 6 bases, there was a span of 12 bases. This CDR3 is built from 15 residues. As to this clone: Antigen: not known.

The sequence derives from a young man in good health and CMV-seronegative. Sequencing was performed on PBMCs. The chain links TRBV27 to TRBJ1-6; weak D call: TRBD1 (5 bases). The CDR3 DNA reads TGTGCCAGCAGTTTCCAGGGTCCGCTTAATTCACCCCTCCACTTT. It encodes CASSFQGPLNSPLHF.